This T cell receptor beta chain is drawn from a study of shared clonotypes between healthy human individuals. The method was immunoSEQ multiplex PCR; TCRdb's version includes in-frame clones alone and lacks a portion of them. The sample comprises 470,000 or so clones, about 85% of which are singletons, and roughly 13% rests with the top ten. V gave up 11 bases and J gave up 8 bases; unmatched junction bases: 14. CDR3 length: 15 residues. Per the germline V gene, CDR1 is MNHNS and CDR2 is SASEGT. Sequencing used PBMCs. This receptor was obtained from a woman in her 40s in good health. Some clones in this sample may be carry-over from other donors' samples. The chain uses TRBV6-1 and TRBJ1-4, with 10 bases fitting TRBD1. The CDR3 sequence is CAHSPRQGAWEKLFF. The CDR3 DNA sequence: TGTGCCCACAGCCCCCGACAGGGGGCTTGGGAAAAACTGTTTTTT.